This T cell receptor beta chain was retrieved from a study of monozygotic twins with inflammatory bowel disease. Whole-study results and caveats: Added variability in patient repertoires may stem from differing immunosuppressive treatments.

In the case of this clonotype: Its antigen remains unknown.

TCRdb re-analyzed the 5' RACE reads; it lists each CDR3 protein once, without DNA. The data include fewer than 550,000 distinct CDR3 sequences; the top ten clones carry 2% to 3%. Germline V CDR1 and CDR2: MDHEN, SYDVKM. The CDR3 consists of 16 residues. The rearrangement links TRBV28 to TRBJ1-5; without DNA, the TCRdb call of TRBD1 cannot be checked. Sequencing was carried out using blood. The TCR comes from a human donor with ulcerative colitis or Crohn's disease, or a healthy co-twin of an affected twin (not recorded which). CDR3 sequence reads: CASSLGLGQGDQPQHF.